What follows are 7 T cell receptor beta chains derived from one specimen sequenced in a study of blood T cell repertoires in COVID-19. Method: immunoSEQ multiplex PCR; TCRdb's copy keeps in-frame clones and lacks some. Of about 380,000 clones detected, about 89% appear once; the ten largest clones hold approximately 1.3%. The specimen sequenced was PBMCs or T cells enriched from blood (not recorded which). The receptors were sampled from a man younger than 45 who had recovered from COVID-19.

The chain couples TRBV18 to TRBJ1-2; TRBD1 is a possible D gene (6 bases). The germline V gene has CDR1 KGHSH and CDR2 LQKENI. With 3 bases removed from V and 7 bases from J, the gap between germline ends came to 18 bases. The CDR3 consists of 15 residues. Here the CDR3 reads CASSPLGAGDLGYTF. The DNA of the CDR3 is TGTGCCAGCTCACCGCTGGGCGCAGGGGATCTTGGCTACACCTTC.

The V gene is TRBV18, the J gene TRBJ1-1, with 8 bases lining up with TRBD1. The CDR3 runs 15 residues. V dropped 4 bases and J dropped 1; count of bases not matched to a gene: 5. CDR1 is KGHSH, CDR2 LQKENI, per germline. The DNA of the CDR3 is TGTGCCAGCTCACAGGGGACAGGATCGAACACTGAAGCTTTCTTT. Protein: CASSQGTGSNTEAFF.

This rearrangement joins TRBV5-4 to TRBJ1-6, with 9 bases matching TRBD1. The CDR3 length is 14 residues. V was pared by 3 bases and J by 10 bases, with 5 bases of the junction left unmatched. Germline V gives CDR1 SGHNT, CDR2 YYREEE (reference sequence). This CDR3 is CASSWTGERSPLHF. Written as DNA, the CDR3 is TGTGCCAGCAGCTGGACAGGGGAAAGATCACCCCTCCACTTT.

The chain links TRBV7-2 to TRBJ2-7; perhaps TRBD2 as D (6 bases). The CDR3 is 16 residues long. Germline lookup yields CDR1 SGHTA and CDR2 FQGNSA. V dropped 1 base and J dropped 1 base, with 14 bases sitting between them. The CDR3 protein is CASSLVALGGSYEQYF. CDR3 in DNA: TGTGCCAGCAGCTTAGTGGCTCTGGGGGGATCCTACGAGCAGTACTTC.

There are a few counts of this clone. J is TRBJ2-5 and V is TRBV10-2, with D perhaps TRBD1 (6 bases). Trimming stripped 7 bases from V and 3 bases from J, with 24 bases between. The CDR3 length is 17 residues. Germline lookup yields CDR1 WSHSY and CDR2 SAAADI. CDR3 DNA sequence: TGCGCCAGCAATACCGGGGACATCTCTATTACGAAAGAGACCCAGTACTTC. It codes for CASNTGDISITKETQYF.

The chain is built from TRBV5-5 and TRBJ2-7; the D is unclear. Germline CDR1 is SGHKS and CDR2 is YYEKEE (reference sequence). The CDR3 runs 14 residues. V lost 2 bases and J 0 bases, leaving 9 bases between the germline ends. The CDR3 sequence is CASSFTTPSYEQYF. CDR3 DNA: TGTGCCAGCAGCTTCACGACACCCTCCTACGAGCAGTACTTC.

The chain links TRBV29-1 to TRBJ2-3; TRBD1 matches at 7 bases. CDR1 is SQVTM and CDR2 is ANQGSEA in the germline V gene. This CDR3 has 14 residues. With 3 bases clipped from V and 1 base from J, the junction kept 4 bases outside the gene matches. The CDR3 spells CSVDDRVGTDTQYF. The CDR3 bases are TGCAGCGTTGATGACAGGGTCGGCACAGATACGCAGTATTTT.